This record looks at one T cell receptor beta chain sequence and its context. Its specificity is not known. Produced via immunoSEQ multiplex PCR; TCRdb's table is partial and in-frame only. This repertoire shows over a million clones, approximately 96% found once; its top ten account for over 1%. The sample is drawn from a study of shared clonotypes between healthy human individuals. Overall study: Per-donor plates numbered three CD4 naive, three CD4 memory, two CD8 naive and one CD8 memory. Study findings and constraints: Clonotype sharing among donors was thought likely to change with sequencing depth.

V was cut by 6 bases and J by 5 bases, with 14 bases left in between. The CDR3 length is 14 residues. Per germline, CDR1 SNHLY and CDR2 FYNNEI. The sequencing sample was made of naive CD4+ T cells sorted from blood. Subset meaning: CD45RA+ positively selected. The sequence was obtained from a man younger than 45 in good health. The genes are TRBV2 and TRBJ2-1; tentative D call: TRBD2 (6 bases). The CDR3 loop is CASSQLARDNEQFF. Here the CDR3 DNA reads TGTGCCAGCAGCCAGCTAGCGAGAGACAATGAGCAGTTCTTC. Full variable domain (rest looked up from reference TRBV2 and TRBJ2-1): EPEVTQTPSHQVTQMGQEVILRCVPISNHLYFYWYRQILGQKVEFLVSFYNNEISEKSEIFDDQFSVERPDGSNFTLKIRSTKLEDSAMYFCASSQLARDNEQFFGPGTRLTVL.